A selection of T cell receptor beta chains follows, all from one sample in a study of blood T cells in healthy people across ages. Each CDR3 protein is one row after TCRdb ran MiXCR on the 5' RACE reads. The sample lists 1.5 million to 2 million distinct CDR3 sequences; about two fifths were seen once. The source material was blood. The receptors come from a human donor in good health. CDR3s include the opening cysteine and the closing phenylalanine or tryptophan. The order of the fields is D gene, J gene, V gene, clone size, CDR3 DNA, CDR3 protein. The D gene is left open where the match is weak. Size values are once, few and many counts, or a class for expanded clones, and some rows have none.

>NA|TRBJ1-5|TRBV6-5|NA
TGTGCCAGCAGTTACTCGCTAGGTTCTCAGCCCCAGCATTTT
CASSYSLGSQPQHF
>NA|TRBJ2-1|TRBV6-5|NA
TGTGCCAGCAGTAATTCCAGGTCTTCCTACAATGAGCAGTTCTTC
CASSNSRSSYNEQFF
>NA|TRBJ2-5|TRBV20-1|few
TGCAGTGTTTCTAAACCGGAGACCCAGTACTTC
CSVSKPETQYF
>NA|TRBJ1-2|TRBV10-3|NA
TGTGCCATCAGTGAGGAGGCAGGAATCTATGGCTACACCTTC
CAISEEAGIYGYTF
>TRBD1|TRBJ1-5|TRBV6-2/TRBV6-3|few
TGTGCCAGCAGTCCCGGGACAGGGGTTCAGCCCCAGCATTTT
CASSPGTGVQPQHF
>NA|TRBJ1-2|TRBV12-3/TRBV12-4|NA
TGTGCCAGCAGTTTGTTTCCTCCGGGAGGCTACACCTTC
CASSLFPPGGYTF
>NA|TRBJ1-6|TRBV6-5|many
TGTGCCAGCAGTTACTCGAGGGTGAATTCACCCCTCCACTTT
CASSYSRVNSPLHF
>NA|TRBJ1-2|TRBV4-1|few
TGCGCCAGCAGCCAAGTCCTAGGAAATTTGGGCTACACCTTC
CASSQVLGNLGYTF
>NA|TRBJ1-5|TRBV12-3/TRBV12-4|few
TGTGCCAGCACCTCACACGGGGGAGGCCCCCAGCATTTT
CASTSHGGGPQHF
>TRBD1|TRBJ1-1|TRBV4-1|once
TGCGCCAGCAGCCAAGGGACAGGGGCAGTGAACGCTGAAGCTTTCTTT
CASSQGTGAVNAEAFF
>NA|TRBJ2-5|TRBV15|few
TGTGCCACCAGCAGGGATAGGTTGGAGACCCAGTACTTC
CATSRDRLETQYF
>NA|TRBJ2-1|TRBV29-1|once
TGCAGCGTTGAACGCGCCTACAATGAGCAGTTCTTC
CSVERAYNEQFF
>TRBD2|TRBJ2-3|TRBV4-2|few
TGTGCCAGCAGCCAAGATTGGACTAGCGGGGGGTACACAGATACGCAGTATTTT
CASSQDWTSGGYTDTQYF
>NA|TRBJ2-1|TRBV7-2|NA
TGTGCCAGCAGCAGCCAGGGTTCCTCCCCCGACAATGAGCAGTTCTTC
CASSSQGSSPDNEQFF
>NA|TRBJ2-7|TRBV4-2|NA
TGTGCCAGCAGCCAAGGCTTGAGAGGGTACTACGAGCAGTACTTC
CASSQGLRGYYEQYF
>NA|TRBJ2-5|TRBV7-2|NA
TGTGCCAGCACCCCCTGGGCGTCACGAGAGACCCAGTACTTC
CASTPWASRETQYF
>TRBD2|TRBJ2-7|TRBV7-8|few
TGTGCCAGCAGCTCCCACCGAGGTAGCGGGGCCACCTACGAGCAGTACTTC
CASSSHRGSGATYEQYF
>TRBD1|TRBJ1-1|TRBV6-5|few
TGTGCCAGCAGTCGGGGACAGGGTGACACTGAAGCTTTCTTT
CASSRGQGDTEAFF
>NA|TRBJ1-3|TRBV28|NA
TGTGCCAGCAGTCCCCAAAGGGCTGGAAACACCATATATTTT
CASSPQRAGNTIYF
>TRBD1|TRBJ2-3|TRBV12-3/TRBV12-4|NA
TGTGCCAGCAGTCCCGGGACAGGGGGCTGGGGCACAGATACGCAGTATTTT
CASSPGTGGWGTDTQYF
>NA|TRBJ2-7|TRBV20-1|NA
TGCAGTGCTAGAGATAGCACTAGGTACGAGCAGTACTTC
CSARDSTRYEQYF
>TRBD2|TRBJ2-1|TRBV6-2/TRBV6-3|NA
TGTGCCAGCAAGCCGGGACTAGCGGGTTACAATGAGCAGGACTTC
CASKPGLAGYNEQDF
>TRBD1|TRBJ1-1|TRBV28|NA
TGTGCCAGCAGTTTATGGGATGCAGGGGGCAGGGAAGCTTTCTTT
CASSLWDAGGREAFF
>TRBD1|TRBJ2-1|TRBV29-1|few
TGCAGCGTACGCCGAAGGGACAGGGGTCACAATGAGCAGTTCTTC
CSVRRRDRGHNEQFF
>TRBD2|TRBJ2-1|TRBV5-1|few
TGCGCCAGCAGCTTACTAGCGGAGAGCTCCTACAATGAGCAGTTCTTC
CASSLLAESSYNEQFF
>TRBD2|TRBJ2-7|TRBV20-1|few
TGCAGTGCAATGGGACTAGCGGGGGTCGGGGTCGAGCAGTACTTC
CSAMGLAGVGVEQYF
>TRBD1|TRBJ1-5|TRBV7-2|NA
TGTGCCAGCAGCATACAGGGGTTAAGCAATCAGCCCCAGCATTTT
CASSIQGLSNQPQHF
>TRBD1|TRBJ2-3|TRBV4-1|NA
TGCGCCAGCAGCTACCGGCGGACAGGGGCCACAGATACGCAGTATTTT
CASSYRRTGATDTQYF